This T cell receptor beta chain was identified in a study of shared clonotypes between healthy human individuals. 250 to 300 ng DNA, tens of thousands of T cell genomes, went into unsorted PBMC replicate PCRs. Sequencing used immunoSEQ multiplex PCR; TCRdb keeps in-frame clones, though not all of them. Of roughly 490,000 clones listed, about 82% are singletons. Donors were healthy HIV-negative adults without recent acute infections or vaccinations. Sequences were obtained from PBMCs. This TCR was sampled from a woman in her thirties or forties in good health. Some clones in this sample may be carry-over from other donors' samples.

In nucleotides, the CDR3 is TGTGCCAGCAGTTCCAGAGCCGGTGCCTACTATGGCTACACCTTC. The encoded protein is CASSSRAGAYYGYTF. The V and J genes are TRBV27 and TRBJ1-2; D ambiguous. V lost 4 bases to trimming and J lost 3 bases, with 15 bases between them. This CDR3 contains 15 residues. Germline V gives CDR1 MNHEY, CDR2 SMNVEV (reference sequence).